The 32 T cell receptor beta chains given below trace back to one sample, sequenced in a study of CD4 T cells in relation to SARS-CoV-2 and coronaviruses. Produced via immunoSEQ multiplex PCR; TCRdb's table is partial and in-frame only. The sample has tens of thousands of clones; roughly 80% are singletons. Unexposed donor CD4+ T cells date from about 2011-2019, before the COVID-19 pandemic. CD4+ T cells were isolated from the cells after less than 13 days of culture. Antigen specificity for these receptors is unknown. The sequencing sample was made of CD4+ T cells from PBMCs, cultured in vitro. Receptors originate from a human donor in good health.

In this sample, this clone turned up a few times. The CDR3 sequence: CASSMGLGGPGNTIYF. Written as DNA, the CDR3 is TGTGCCAGTAGTATGGGGCTTGGGGGGCCTGGAAACACCATATATTTT. The chain carries TRBV19 and TRBJ1-3, with D possibly TRBD1 on 6 matching bases. Germline CDR1 LNHDA, CDR2 SQIVND (reference sequence). The CDR3 consists of 16 residues. V was trimmed by 3 bases and J by 2 bases, leaving 14 bases between them.

The chain links TRBV6-4 to TRBJ2-5; 8 nucleotides agree with TRBD1. Germline V gives CDR1 MRHNA, CDR2 SNTAGT. V was clipped by 3 bases and J by 5 bases; unmatched bases: 2. The CDR3 length is 13 residues. CDR3 residues: CASSENRGETQYF. In DNA, the CDR3 is TGTGCCAGCAGTGAGAACAGGGGGGAGACCCAGTACTTC.

The chain links TRBV7-2 to TRBJ2-5, with TRBD2 matching over 8 bases. The V segment lost 4 bases and the J segment 14 bases; nucleotides outside the gene matches: 15. This CDR3 spans 14 amino acids. Germline CDR1 is SGHTA and CDR2 is FQGNSA. Written as DNA, the CDR3 is TGTGCCAGCAGCTCACCGACCTCCCCGGGAGGGACCTACTTC. It is translated as CASSSPTSPGGTYF.

The gene calls are TRBV4-2 and TRBJ2-6; a possible D gene is TRBD1 (6 bases). This CDR3 has 15 residues. Trimming removed 2 bases from V and 7 bases from J, with 12 bases in between. Germline V gene lookup returns CDR1 LGHNA and CDR2 YNFKEQ. The DNA for the CDR3 is TGTGCCAGCAGCCAACTCAGGGGAGAAGCCAACGTCCTGACTTTC. This translates into CASSQLRGEANVLTF.

The chain links TRBV6-1 to TRBJ2-3; 11 bases are shared with TRBD2. The length of the CDR3 is 16 residues. Trimming cost V 0 bases and J 5 bases; bases outside gene matches: 4. CDR1 and CDR2 (germline): MNHNS, SASEGT. The CDR3 loop reads CASSEAMGTSGDTQYF. In nucleotides, the CDR3 is TGTGCCAGCAGTGAAGCGATGGGGACTAGCGGAGATACGCAGTATTTT.

This chain links TRBV9 with TRBJ1-1; D unclear. The CDR3 is 14 amino acids. Per the germline V gene, CDR1 is SGDLS and CDR2 is YYNGEE. V lost 4 bases and J 0 bases, leaving 10 bases between the germline ends. In DNA, the CDR3 is TGTGCCAGCAGCCCCCAAAGGGTGAACACTGAAGCTTTCTTT. It specifies CASSPQRVNTEAFF.

This clone appeared a few times. This CDR3 is CASRLGRQWNYGYTF. For the CDR3, the DNA is TGTGCAAGTCGCTTAGGTCGACAGTGGAACTATGGCTACACCTTC. V usage is TRBV12-2 and J usage is TRBJ1-2; the table assigns TRBD1, which was not confirmed against the DNA. TRBV12-2 is shown as a pseudogene. The length of the CDR3 is 15 residues.

The genes are TRBV5-1 and TRBJ2-1; no definite D call. The CDR3 length is 14 residues. V shed 6 bases and J shed 0 bases, with 10 bases lying between them. Germline V gene lookup returns CDR1 SGHRS and CDR2 YFSETQ. The CDR3: CASTAASSYNEQFF. CDR3 DNA: TGCGCCAGCACGGCGGCAAGCTCCTACAATGAGCAGTTCTTC.

The rearrangement links TRBV4-3 to TRBJ1-1; D gene uncertain. The V end was cut by 8 bases, the J end by 0 bases, with 13 bases between. Germline V CDR1 and CDR2: LGHNA, YSLEER. The CDR3 runs 14 residues. The CDR3 nucleotides are TGCGCCAGCGCCGAGTCGACCTTGAACACTGAAGCTTTCTTT. It codes for CASAESTLNTEAFF.

This chain connects TRBV5-4 to TRBJ2-3; 14 nucleotides match TRBD2. The CDR3 is 16 residues long. J lost 4 bases, V lost 4 bases, and 5 bases had no gene match. Germline assignment: CDR1 SGHNT and CDR2 YYREEE (reference sequence). As DNA, the CDR3 is TGTGCCAGCAGCCCGGGACTAGCGGGAGTGGCAGATACGCAGTATTTT. Protein sequence: CASSPGLAGVADTQYF.

The V call is TRBV9, the J call TRBJ2-2; 7 bases are a match to TRBD2. The trim removed 0 bases at V and 0 bases at J, leaving 8 bases unmatched. This CDR3 is built from 18 residues. The V gene's germline CDR1 is SGDLS and CDR2 YYNGEE. CDR3 sequence reads: CASSVGIGGLANTGELFF. In nucleotides, the CDR3 is TGTGCCAGCAGCGTAGGCATCGGTGGACTAGCGAACACCGGGGAGCTGTTTTTT. Variable domain in full (rest from reference TRBV9 and TRBJ2-2): DSGVTQTPKHLITATGQRVTLRCSPRSGDLSVYWYQQSLDQGLQFLIQYYNGEERAKGNILERFSAQQFPDLHSELNLSSLELGDSALYFCASSVGIGGLANTGELFFGEGSRLTVL.

The chain recombines TRBV5-1 with TRBJ2-3; TRBD1 might be the D (5 bases). The CDR3 is 14 amino acids. Trimming shortened V by 4 bases and J by 5 bases, and 14 bases separated the two germline ends. CDR1 SGHRS and CDR2 YFSETQ come from the germline V gene. Here the CDR3 reads CASSPSWGEDTQYF. CDR3 coding DNA: TGCGCCAGCAGCCCAAGCTGGGGCGAAGATACGCAGTATTTT.

The genes are TRBV21-1 and TRBJ1-5; the D segment call TRBD1 is taken from the table without a DNA check. TRBV21-1 has pseudogene status. The CDR3 has 15 residues. The DNA for the CDR3 is TGTGCCAGCAGCAAAACCCACAGGGCCAATCAGCCCCAGCATTTT. Protein sequence: CASSKTHRANQPQHF.

The chain recombines TRBV7-9 with TRBJ1-1; TRBD1 is a possible D gene (5 bases). Germline loops: CDR1 SEHNR, CDR2 FQNEAQ (reference sequence). Trimming removed 3 bases from V and 7 bases from J, with 6 bases in between. The CDR3 loop spans 11 amino acids. The CDR3 loop reads CASSLGGEAFF. Here the CDR3 DNA reads TGTGCCAGCAGCTTGGGGGGTGAAGCTTTCTTT.

This chain connects TRBV3-1 (or the pseudogene TRBV3-2) to TRBJ2-1; 8 bases match TRBD2. The CDR3 is made up of 15 amino acids. Germline CDR1 and CDR2: LGHDT and YNNKEL (reference sequence). V lost 0 bases, J lost 4 bases, and 2 bases stayed unmatched. The CDR3 reads CASSQDSSGYNEQFF. The CDR3 DNA reads as TGTGCCAGCAGCCAAGATTCTAGCGGGTACAATGAGCAGTTCTTC.

This chain connects TRBV7-2 to TRBJ1-5; D call uncertain. V lost 7 bases and J 0 bases, leaving 4 bases between the germline ends. This CDR3 contains 12 residues. Germline V CDR1 and CDR2: SGHTA, FQGNSA. This CDR3 reads CASKNSNQPQHF. Written as DNA, the CDR3 is TGTGCCAGCAAGAATAGCAATCAGCCCCAGCATTTT.

The rearrangement uses TRBV13 and TRBJ1-5; D is unresolved. Germline V gene data show CDR1 as PRHDT and CDR2 as FYEKMQ (reference sequence). The CDR3 runs to 12 residues. V was shortened by 5 bases and J by 6 bases, with 8 bases between the two germline ends. The CDR3 region is CASSQGGQPQHF. CDR3 bases: TGTGCCAGCAGCCAAGGCGGTCAGCCCCAGCATTTT.

The chain employs TRBV19 and TRBJ1-2, with D uncertain. Trimming stripped 3 bases from V and 8 bases from J, with 10 bases between. Germline V gene sequence: CDR1 LNHDA, CDR2 SQIVND (reference sequence). The length of the CDR3 is 12 residues. CDR3 bases: TGTGCCAGTAGTATCGGGCTCGGGGGCTACACCTTC. Its protein product is CASSIGLGGYTF.

The rearrangement joins TRBV19 to TRBJ2-5; TRBD2 matches at 7 bases. The CDR3 covers 14 residues. Germline assignment: CDR1 LNHDA and CDR2 SQIVND (reference sequence). The ends lost 7 bases at V and 1 base at J; junction bases unmatched: 6. The CDR3 loop reads CASTAGGGQETQYF. The DNA for the CDR3 is TGTGCCAGTACAGCTGGGGGGGGCCAAGAGACCCAGTACTTC.

The CDR3 nucleotides are TGTGCCAGCAGCTTAGCGGGGGGCCAGGATGGCTACACCTTC. This sequence encodes CASSLAGGQDGYTF. The chain combines TRBV7-9 with TRBJ1-2; tentative D call: TRBD1 (6 bases). The CDR3 length is 14 residues. CDR1 is SEHNR and CDR2 is FQNEAQ in the germline V gene (reference sequence). V was cut by 0 bases and J by 6 bases, with 11 bases left in between.

This chain uses TRBV6-6 with TRBJ1-5; a weak D match, TRBD1 (6 bases). From germline, CDR1 is MNHNY and CDR2 SVGAGI (reference sequence). V lost 4 bases and J 6 bases, leaving 19 bases between the germline ends. This CDR3 has 16 amino acids. In DNA form, the CDR3 reads TGTGCCAGCAGTTCCTCGGGACAAATTGGACTTCAGCCCCAGCATTTT. Translated: CASSSSGQIGLQPQHF.

In DNA form, the CDR3 reads TGTGCCAGCAGCCAGGACACGAGATACGAGCAGTACTTC. This encodes CASSQDTRYEQYF. The chain couples TRBV3-1 (or the pseudogene TRBV3-2) to TRBJ2-7, with D perhaps matching TRBD1 (5 bases). V was pared by 3 bases and J by 4 bases, with 10 bases between. The CDR3 is 13 amino acids. CDR1 is LGHDT, CDR2 YNNKEL, per germline (reference sequence).

This clone has only a few counts. The chain employs TRBV6-4 and TRBJ2-1; TRBD2 matches 12 bases. This CDR3 has 15 amino acids. Trimming cost V 2 bases and J 5 bases; bases outside gene matches: 1. The germline V gene has CDR1 MRHNA and CDR2 SNTAGT. As DNA, the CDR3 is TGTGCCAGCAGTGACGGGACTAGCGGGCACAATGAGCAGTTCTTC. The encoded protein is CASSDGTSGHNEQFF.

This rearrangement joins TRBV7-3 to TRBJ2-1; 8 bases map to TRBD2. Germline V gene data show CDR1 as SGHTA and CDR2 as FQGTGA. This CDR3 spans 14 amino acids. J was trimmed by 10 bases and V by 9 bases; bases with no gene match: 14. DNA for the CDR3: TGTGCCAGTGGGACACCGGGACTAGTGCCGGAGCAGTTCTTC. Amino acid sequence: CASGTPGLVPEQFF.

The chain combines TRBV2 with TRBJ1-6; D not resolved. The CDR3 is 11 amino acids. V was pared by 9 bases and J by 10 bases, with 10 bases between. CDR1 and CDR2 (germline): SNHLY, FYNNEI. DNA of the CDR3: TGTGCCAGTTCTGCCGCCTCACCCCTCCACTTT. Its translation: CASSAASPLHF.

The V call is TRBV29-1, the J call TRBJ2-3; TRBD2 agrees at 11 bases. CDR1 is SQVTM, CDR2 ANQGSEA, per germline. Germline trimming cut 4 bases from V and 4 bases from J; bases unmatched to any gene: 10. CDR3 length: 16 amino acids. CDR3 sequence (DNA): TGCAGCGTTGGTAGCGGGGGGGCCCTCGTTGCAGATACGCAGTATTTT. Translating gives CSVGSGGALVADTQYF.

A single count supports this clone. The chain has TRBV7-2 and TRBJ2-3, with 7 bases fitting TRBD1. Germline V gives CDR1 SGHTA, CDR2 FQGNSA. V trimming: 2 bases; J trimming: 0 bases; junction bases outside the gene matches: 2. The CDR3 totals 15 residues. CDR3 region: CASSLNRGSTDTQYF. For the CDR3, the DNA is TGTGCCAGCAGCTTAAACAGGGGCAGCACAGATACGCAGTATTTT. The whole variable domain, filled in from reference TRBV7-2 and TRBJ2-3, reads GAGVSQSPSNKVTEKGKDVELRCDPISGHTALYWYRQSLGQGLEFLIYFQGNSAPDKSGLPSDRFSAERTGGSVSTLTIQRTQQEDSAVYLCASSLNRGSTDTQYFGPGTRLTVL.

This clone was counted a few times. V gene TRBV4-3 combines with J gene TRBJ2-6; D is uncertain. Trimming removed 5 bases from V and 4 bases from J, with 9 bases in between. The CDR3 totals 14 residues. CDR1 is LGHNA and CDR2 is YSLEER in the germline V gene. The CDR3 DNA follows: TGCGCCAGCAGCATCGATGCAGGGGCCAACGTCCTGACTTTC. Translating gives CASSIDAGANVLTF.

The gene calls are TRBV5-8 and TRBJ2-3; no clear D. Trimming took off 0 bases at V and 0 bases at J, with 11 bases between the two ends. The CDR3 spans 16 residues. The V gene's germline CDR1 is SGHTS and CDR2 YDEGEE. The CDR3 region has the DNA TGTGCCAGCAGCTTGGCTGGGATATCTAGCACAGATACGCAGTATTTT. It is translated as CASSLAGISSTDTQYF. The variable domain in full, completed from reference TRBV5-8 and TRBJ2-3, reads EAGVTQSPTHLIKTRGQQATLRCSPISGHTSVYWYQQALGLGLQFLLWYDEGEERNRGNFPPRFSGRQFPNYSSELNVNALELEDSALYLCASSLAGISSTDTQYFGPGTRLTVL.

In its sample, this clone is medium-sized (0.01 to 0.1%). The CDR3 nucleotides are TGCGCCAGCAGGGGGTTCTACGAGCAGTACTTC. Its protein product is CASRGFYEQYF. This chain connects TRBV10-2 to TRBJ2-7; D uncertain. Germline V gives CDR1 WSHSY, CDR2 SAAADI. Trimming left V 6 bases short and J 3 bases short, with 6 bases between. The CDR3 contains 11 residues.

The chain uses TRBV7-8 and TRBJ2-7, with D perhaps given as TRBD1 or TRBD2 (5 bases each). V lost 4 bases, J lost 2 bases, and 15 bases lay in between. The V gene's germline CDR1 is SGHVS and CDR2 FQNEAQ. CDR3 length: 15 amino acids. This chain's CDR3 is CASSSRRDQTYEQYF. Written as DNA, the CDR3 is TGTGCCAGCAGCTCTCGCAGGGACCAGACCTACGAGCAGTACTTC.

The chain couples TRBV6-5 to TRBJ1-1; tentative D call: TRBD1 (5 bases). The germline gives CDR1 MNHEY, CDR2 SVGAGI. Trimming took off 4 bases at V and 5 bases at J, with 11 bases between the two ends. The CDR3 totals 13 residues. CDR3 loop: CASSSRWGTEAFF. Here the CDR3 DNA reads TGTGCCAGCAGTTCCCGATGGGGGACTGAAGCTTTCTTT.